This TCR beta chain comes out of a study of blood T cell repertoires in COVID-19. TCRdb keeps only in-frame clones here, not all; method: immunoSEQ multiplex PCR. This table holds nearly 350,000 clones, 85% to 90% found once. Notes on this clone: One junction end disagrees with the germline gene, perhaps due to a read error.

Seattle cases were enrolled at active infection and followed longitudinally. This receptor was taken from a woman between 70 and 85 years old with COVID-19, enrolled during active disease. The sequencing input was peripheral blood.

The CDR3 DNA reads TGTGCCAGCAGCTTATGGGCAGGAAACTATAATTCACCCCTCCACTTT. Translation gives CASSLWAGNYNSPLHF. The chain carries TRBV27 and TRBJ1-6; D ambiguous. The germline V gene encodes CDR1 MNHEY and CDR2 SMNVEV (reference sequence). CDR3 length: 16 amino acids.